This T cell receptor beta chain appears in the sequencing data of a study of blood T cell repertoires in COVID-19 (dated by TCRdb to about 2020). In the study overall: Samples covering the acute and convalescent phases of COVID-19 were provided by collaborators in the United States, Italy and Spain. The prospective study material was composed of cDNA or gDNA derived from T cells, B-cell-depleted T cells, or PBMCs. Subjects who had been exposed to COVID-19, were actively infected with it, or had recovered from it provided the deeply sampled blood TCRbeta repertoires that made up the dataset. A freely available public database, intended as a resource for researchers studying the immune response to SARS-CoV-2, is where the repertoires were released. Samples came from the ongoing ImmuneRACE study (first 160 participants) plus 1,254 subjects from 6 global collaborators. A de-identified subject ID, COVID-19 status, age in years and sex were almost always included in the sample metadata. HLA class I and class II types, where available, came from metadata supplied by the sample provider rather than from assay-based typing. Broader findings and caveats from the paper: The quantity of clinical and demographic metadata differed by source and by participant and was supplied without curation.

TCRbeta CDR3 regions were amplified from genomic DNA by means of the immunoSEQ Assay, a bias-controlled multiplex PCR. As for the original processing: The number of nucleated cells in each sample was estimated by amplification of reference gene primers within the assay. To quantify the absolute abundance of each unique TCRbeta CDR3 rearrangement, sequence reads were collapsed and filtered. For each sample, productive Simpson clonality was calculated as the square root of Simpson's diversity index across productive rearrangements. The clones in this table, taken by TCRdb from immuneACCESS, are in-frame only. Not every clone is retained; where verified, under half of the shortfall comes from an unresolved V gene, and the cause of the rest is unknown. V, J and clone size reflect that table, while D and trimming were determined from the DNA. Here the sample has roughly 80,000 clones; 65% to 85% occur a single time. The ten top clones hold 4.5% to 7% of the sample.

The collaborating institutions used their own protocols to collect whole blood in K2EDTA tubes. For TCRbeta analysis, collaborator samples were shipped as frozen whole blood, as isolated PBMCs, or as DNA extracted from either sample type. Note on this clone: The clone's antigen remains unknown. No much larger clone is present one base from it, and per-base qualities are unavailable.

At the junction V is shortened by 4 bases and J by 0 bases; bases outside the gene matches: 3. The germline V gene yields SGHTA for CDR1 and FQGNSA for CDR2. The CDR3 goes from the cysteine to the phenylalanine over 15 residues. The DNA shown is the 45-base CDR3, in frame from base 1. This TCR came from a man aged 55 to 70 with active or convalescent COVID-19. The rearranged chain carries TRBV7-2 and TRBJ1-3, with 7 bases matching TRBD1. Sample: peripheral blood. The bases are TGTGCCAGCAGCTCCCAGGGGGACTCTGGAAACACCATATATTTT. Its coded protein is CASSSQGDSGNTIYF.